The 21 T cell receptor beta chains below come from one sample, sequenced in a study of cytomegalovirus exposure and HLA in healthy donors. PCR amplification relied on 60 Vbeta primers (plus 13 Jbeta primers). Data came from immunoSEQ multiplex PCR; TCRdb stores just in-frame clones and leaves some out. The data contain around 140,000 clones, 60% to 80% of them singletons. The sample taken for sequencing was PBMCs. The receptors shown here come from a woman between 55 and 75 years old in good health and CMV-seronegative.

The rearrangement links TRBV9 to TRBJ2-7; the match to TRBD1 covers 7 bases. In germline, CDR1 is SGDLS, CDR2 YYNGEE. This CDR3 comprises 13 residues. V dropped 3 bases and J dropped 7; count of bases not matched to a gene: 7. CDR3 in DNA: TGTGCCAGCAGCGGCCCGACAGGGTTAGAGCAGTACTTC. Its translation is CASSGPTGLEQYF.

This rearrangement joins TRBV5-4 to TRBJ1-1; tentatively, D is TRBD1 (5 bases). Germline CDR1 is SGHNT and CDR2 is YYREEE (reference sequence). The CDR3 length is 14 residues. V was shortened by 0 bases and J by 3 bases, with 9 bases between the two germline ends. The DNA of the CDR3 is TGTGCCAGCAGCTTGGTGGGGGGTTACACTGAAGCTTTCTTT. The encoded protein is CASSLVGGYTEAFF.

This clone appeared a few times. The chain couples TRBV10-3 to TRBJ2-5; 8 bases match TRBD1. CDR3 size: 14 residues. The trim removed 6 bases at V and 5 bases at J, leaving 8 bases unmatched. Germline V lookup: CDR1 ENHRY, CDR2 SYGVKD. The CDR3 spells CAIRAGQVSETQYF. CDR3 sequence (DNA): TGTGCCATCAGGGCGGGACAGGTATCCGAGACCCAGTACTTC.

The J gene is TRBJ2-3, the V gene TRBV5-5; 13 nucleotides line up with TRBD2. The V gene end was trimmed by 4 bases and the J gene end by 0 bases; junction bases not matched to a gene: 8. CDR1 and CDR2 (germline): SGHKS, YYEKEE (reference sequence). This CDR3 is 18 amino acids long. This chain's CDR3 is CASSRTSGGATSTDTQYF. The CDR3 DNA reads as TGTGCCAGCAGCCGGACTAGCGGGGGAGCGACTAGCACAGATACGCAGTATTTT.

The chain joins TRBV30 to TRBJ1-2; tentative D call: TRBD1 (5 bases). This CDR3 is 12 amino acids long. V dropped 2 bases and J dropped 5 bases, with 9 bases sitting between them. CDR1 and CDR2 (germline): GTSNPN, SVGIG (reference sequence). In DNA form, the CDR3 reads TGTGCCTGGAGTAAGGGGCGGTATGGCTACACCTTC. This sequence encodes CAWSKGRYGYTF.

This chain links TRBV10-1 with TRBJ2-3; perhaps TRBD2 as D (6 bases). V lost 6 bases and J lost 6, with 13 bases in between. The CDR3 is 13 residues long. Germline V gene data show CDR1 as WNHNN and CDR2 as SYGVQD (reference sequence). For the CDR3, the DNA is TGCGCCAGCAGAGGATCTCGGGGGGATACGCAGTATTTT. Translating gives CASRGSRGDTQYF.

V and J are TRBV5-4 and TRBJ2-6; 8 bases are shared with TRBD1. Germline V gene data show CDR1 as SGHNT and CDR2 as YYREEE (reference sequence). The V gene end was trimmed by 4 bases and the J gene end by 3 bases; junction bases not matched to a gene: 12. The CDR3 extends over 18 amino acids. The CDR3 loop is CASSPPRTGKVGANVLTF. Written as DNA, the CDR3 is TGTGCCAGCAGCCCCCCCAGGACAGGGAAAGTTGGGGCCAACGTCCTGACTTTC.

The rearrangement uses TRBV4-1 and TRBJ2-3, with D unclear. Germline assignment: CDR1 MGHRA and CDR2 YSYEKL. V lost 3 bases to trimming and J lost 5 bases, with 6 bases between them. The CDR3 sequence is 12 residues long. CDR3 amino acids: CASSHTIDTQYF. As DNA, the CDR3 is TGCGCCAGCAGCCACACTATAGATACGCAGTATTTT.

The chain joins TRBV5-1 to TRBJ1-3; D perhaps matches TRBD1 (5 bases). V lost 4 bases and J lost 0, with 8 bases in between. Germline CDR1 SGHRS, CDR2 YFSETQ. CDR3 length: 14 amino acids. CDR3 sequence reads: CASSLQGSGNTIYF. The CDR3 DNA reads TGCGCCAGCAGCCTGCAGGGCTCTGGAAACACCATATATTTT.

The CDR3 bases are TGTGCCAGCAGCCTTGACAGCCTGGTTGGAAACACCATATATTTT. It translates to CASSLDSLVGNTIYF. This chain connects TRBV6-6 to TRBJ1-3, with a weak D call TRBD1 (5 bases). Trimming took off 6 bases at V and 3 bases at J, with 15 bases between the two ends. Germline V gene data show CDR1 as MNHNY and CDR2 as SVGAGI (reference sequence). This CDR3 region has 15 residues.

This chain joins TRBV18 and TRBJ2-3; 7 nucleotides match TRBD1. There are 16 residues in the CDR3. V lost 5 bases to trimming and J lost 0 bases; unmatched junction nucleotides: 8. From germline, CDR1 is KGHSH and CDR2 LQKENI. The CDR3 region is CASSSRQGPSTDTQYF. The CDR3 DNA sequence: TGTGCCAGCTCATCACGACAGGGACCTAGCACAGATACGCAGTATTTT.

The J gene is TRBJ1-5, the V gene TRBV5-1; 7 bases are a match to TRBD1. This CDR3 contains 14 residues. Germline V gene lookup returns CDR1 SGHRS and CDR2 YFSETQ. The V and J ends lost 4 bases and 5 bases, in that order; junction bases with no gene match: 6. CDR3 sequence: CASSLNQGDQPQHF. As DNA, the CDR3 is TGCGCCAGCAGCCTTAACCAGGGGGATCAGCCCCAGCATTTT. Based on the CDR3 plus reference TRBV5-1 and TRBJ1-5, the full variable domain is KAGVTQTPRYLIKTRGQQVTLSCSPISGHRSVSWYQQTPGQGLQFLFEYFSETQRNKGNFPGRFSGRQFSNSRSEMNVSTLELGDSALYLCASSLNQGDQPQHFGDGTRLSIL.

The chain recombines TRBV30 with TRBJ1-4; 7 bases align to TRBD1. This CDR3 comprises 12 residues. Germline V gives CDR1 GTSNPN, CDR2 SVGIG (reference sequence). The V gene end was trimmed by 3 bases and the J gene end by 8 bases; junction bases not matched to a gene: 3. In nucleotides, the CDR3 is TGTGCCTGGAGGGGACAGCCGGAAAAACTGTTTTTT. This translates into CAWRGQPEKLFF.

The chain couples TRBV5-8 to TRBJ2-1; TRBD2 is a possible D gene (5 bases). Germline V CDR1 and CDR2: SGHTS, YDEGEE. The length of the CDR3 is 18 residues. The germline V and J ends were trimmed by 4 bases and 0 bases, with 20 bases remaining between them. The DNA of the CDR3 is TGTGCCAGCAGCCAGAATTACGGAGGCGCGAGCTCCTACAATGAGCAGTTCTTC. The encoded protein is CASSQNYGGASSYNEQFF.

Only a few counts were recorded for this clone. This rearrangement joins TRBV2 to TRBJ1-1; D may be TRBD1 (6 bases). Per germline, CDR1 SNHLY and CDR2 FYNNEI. The CDR3 runs to 13 residues. V lost 6 bases, J lost 5 bases, and 13 bases lay in between. CDR3 in DNA: TGTGCCAGCAGAGGTCAACAGGGAACTGAAGCTTTCTTT. This sequence encodes CASRGQQGTEAFF.

The table lists this clone with a few counts. The rearrangement joins TRBV4-2 to TRBJ2-7; 12 positions match TRBD2. CDR1 LGHNA and CDR2 YNFKEQ come from the germline V gene. The CDR3 runs 16 residues. After removal of 0 bases from V and 7 bases from J, the junction contained 7 bases not matched to a gene. The CDR3, as DNA: TGTGCCAGCAGCCAAGATGGTCTAGCGGGAGGGCGAGAGCAGTACTTC. It yields the protein CASSQDGLAGGREQYF.

There are a few counts of this clone. The rearrangement links TRBV28 to TRBJ2-7; TRBD2 might be the D (6 bases). CDR1 is MDHEN, CDR2 SYDVKM, per germline. The V gene lost 6 bases and the J gene lost 3 bases, with 24 bases spanning the gap. CDR3 size: 17 residues. CDR3 bases: TGTGCCAGCAGCCCCGGCGGGGCAGGGCCGTACCTCTACGAGCAGTACTTC. Residues: CASSPGGAGPYLYEQYF.

CDR3 region: CASKRQGANYNEQFF. The CDR3 DNA reads TGTGCCAGTAAACGACAGGGGGCAAACTACAATGAGCAGTTCTTC. The rearrangement links TRBV19 to TRBJ2-1, with 10 bases matching TRBD1. V lost 7 bases to trimming and J lost 3 bases; unmatched junction nucleotides: 6. The CDR3 is made up of 15 amino acids. Germline CDR1 and CDR2: LNHDA and SQIVND (reference sequence).

This chain uses TRBV5-1 with TRBJ1-4, with D perhaps TRBD1 (5 bases). From germline, CDR1 is SGHRS and CDR2 YFSETQ. Trimming pared 3 bases from V and 6 bases from J, leaving 12 bases between. The CDR3 length is 14 residues. The CDR3 reads CASSSGGDYEKLFF. The CDR3 DNA is TGCGCCAGCAGCTCTGGTGGGGACTATGAAAAACTGTTTTTT.

The chain couples TRBV5-6 to TRBJ2-3; the match to TRBD1 covers 8 bases. Germline trimming cut 0 bases from V and 6 bases from J; bases unmatched to any gene: 3. The CDR3 is made up of 14 amino acids. Germline V gene sequence: CDR1 SGHDT, CDR2 YYEEEE. The CDR3 nucleotides read TGTGCCAGCAGCTTGGGACAGGGGTTGGATACGCAGTATTTT. Translated: CASSLGQGLDTQYF. The whole variable domain, remainder taken from reference TRBV5-6 and TRBJ2-3, is DAGVTQSPTHLIKTRGQQVTLRCSPKSGHDTVSWYQQALGQGPQFIFQYYEEEERQRGNFPDRFSGHQFPNYSSELNVNALLLGDSALYLCASSLGQGLDTQYFGPGTRLTVL.

The chain has TRBV7-9 and TRBJ1-2, with a possible D match to TRBD1 (5 bases). Germline V gene sequence: CDR1 SEHNR, CDR2 FQNEAQ (reference sequence). With 4 bases removed from V and 0 bases from J, the gap between germline ends came to 15 bases. The CDR3 runs 16 residues. The CDR3 DNA reads TGTGCCAGCAGCTCAACCTACAGACAGACTAACTATGGCTACACCTTC. It is translated as CASSSTYRQTNYGYTF.